The entry that follows covers one T cell receptor beta chain sequence. Antigen specificity is unknown. The source of the sample is a study of PD-1 blockade in classical Hodgkin lymphoma. At the level of the study: Treatment was intravenous nivolumab, 3 mg/kg every 2 weeks, until progression. Findings and caveats of the study: Some patients started nivolumab under 1 year after ASCT, and they were excluded. Baseline diversity in complete responders resembled that of newly diagnosed patients.

TCRdb's copy holds only in-frame clones and misses some; the assay was immunoSEQ multiplex PCR. The repertoire consists of around 26,000 clones, with over 80% occurring once and the leading ten covering 3.1%. This CDR3 is 18 amino acids long. CDR1 and CDR2 (germline): LGHNA, YSLEER. V was cut by 1 base and J by 0 bases, with 18 bases left in between. Time point specified: cycle 4 day 1 (C4D1), after around six weeks of nivolumab. No patient escaped relapse after autologous stem cell transplantation, and brentuximab vedotin exposure varied. The authors purified CD4+ T cells from thawed PBMCs by magnetic negative selection.

The origin of this receptor is a human donor with classical Hodgkin lymphoma. The rearrangement joins TRBV4-3 to TRBJ1-2; no definite D call. Sequencing was performed on CD4+ T cells from blood, taken before the fourth cycle of nivolumab. As DNA, the CDR3 is TGCGCCAGCAGCCAAGGTCCCTACCCGGGGAACTCTAACTATGGCTACACCTTC. Translated, it gives CASSQGPYPGNSNYGYTF.